The 16 T cell receptor beta chains listed next were all sequenced from one sample in a study of identical twins. TCRdb passed the 5' RACE reads through MiXCR, listing each CDR3 protein once. Here the sample spans 570,000 or so distinct CDR3 sequences, more than 9% being singletons. These data were also filed under a second study, of yellow fever vaccine responses in identical twins.

The sequenced sample consisted of PBMCs. The receptors here all came from a woman aged 18-29 years in good health.

In its sample, this clonotype was seen many times. The rearrangement links TRBV9 to TRBJ2-7, with D possibly called TRBD1 or TRBD2 (5 bases each). There are 14 residues in the CDR3. The ends were cut back, 2 bases at V and 2 bases at J, with 11 bases in the middle. Germline CDR1 and CDR2: SGDLS and YYNGEE. Written as DNA, the CDR3 is TGTGCCAGCAGCGTTGGGGACGCCGCCTACGAGCAGTACTTC. Translated: CASSVGDAAYEQYF.

Concerning this clonotype: Germline and junction disagree at one end, which may indicate a read error. The rearrangement links TRBV3-1 to TRBJ2-1; D call uncertain. CDR1 is LGHDT, CDR2 YNNKEL, per germline (reference sequence). The CDR3 sequence is 14 residues long. Here the CDR3 DNA reads TGTGCCAGCAGCCAAGCCGCTACCTATAATGAGCAGTTCTTC. Its translation is CASSQAATYNEQFF.

In its sample, this clonotype was seen many times. This rearrangement joins TRBV29-1 to TRBJ1-2; TRBD1 is a possible D gene (6 bases). Germline V gene data show CDR1 as SQVTM and CDR2 as ANQGSEA. Trimming removed 3 bases from V and 2 bases from J, with 13 bases in between. The CDR3 contains 14 residues. CDR3 sequence reads: CSVEPGGLNYGYTF. Here the CDR3 DNA reads TGCAGCGTTGAGCCGGGGGGGCTGAACTATGGCTACACCTTC.

This clonotype was found a few times. CDR3 residues: CATSDRWTGSTDTQYF. DNA of the CDR3: TGTGCCACCAGTGATCGCTGGACAGGGAGCACAGATACGCAGTATTTT. This sequence joins TRBV24-1 and TRBJ2-3; TRBD1 matches at 8 bases. In germline, CDR1 is KGHDR, CDR2 SFDVKD. Trimming cost V 3 bases and J 0 bases; bases outside gene matches: 4. The CDR3 is 16 amino acids.

This clonotype showed up just a few times. This rearrangement joins TRBV20-1 to TRBJ2-7; D is unclear. V lost 0 bases and J 5 bases, leaving 8 bases between the germline ends. This CDR3 comprises 12 residues. Germline V lookup: CDR1 DFQATT, CDR2 SNEGSKA (reference sequence). The CDR3 DNA follows: TGCAGTGCTAGAGAATGGCTGCACGAGCAGTACTTC. Translating gives CSAREWLHEQYF.

This chain links TRBV4-3 with TRBJ1-2; D not resolved. The V end lost 0 bases, the J end lost 8 bases, and 19 bases lay between the germline ends. The CDR3 runs 16 residues. Germline V gene lookup returns CDR1 LGHNA and CDR2 YSLEER. The CDR3 spells CASSQDQADPGWGYTF. CDR3 in DNA: TGCGCCAGCAGCCAAGATCAGGCCGACCCGGGGTGGGGCTACACCTTC.

In this sample, this clonotype turned up a few times. The chain combines TRBV3-1 with TRBJ2-3; D is unresolved. Between the trimmed V and J ends, which lost 3 bases and 2 bases, there was a span of 15 bases. CDR1 is LGHDT and CDR2 is YNNKEL in the germline V gene (reference sequence). The CDR3 runs 16 residues. CDR3 nucleotides: TGTGCCAGCAGCCACAAAAGCGCACCGTACACAGATACGCAGTATTTT. It yields the protein CASSHKSAPYTDTQYF.

This clonotype was seen repeatedly, ten times or more. The chain joins TRBV7-3 to TRBJ2-5; 8 bases map to TRBD1. The germline CDR1 and CDR2 sequences are SGHTA and FQGTGA. The CDR3 runs to 15 residues. V lost 5 bases, J lost 2 bases, and 7 bases stayed unmatched. For the CDR3, the DNA is TGTGCCAGCAGCCCCGGGACAGGAGCTCAAGAGACCCAGTACTTC. This sequence encodes CASSPGTGAQETQYF.

Many counts were recorded for this clonotype. The chain carries TRBV7-2 and TRBJ2-2; TRBD2 matches 9 bases. Germline loops: CDR1 SGHTA, CDR2 FQGNSA. The V and J ends lost 1 base and 0 bases, in that order; junction bases with no gene match: 0. This CDR3 region has 16 residues. The CDR3 spells CASSLVAGANTGELFF. DNA for the CDR3: TGTGCCAGCAGCTTAGTAGCGGGAGCGAACACCGGGGAGCTGTTTTTT.

The genes are TRBV20-1 and TRBJ2-1, with D possibly TRBD2 on 6 matching bases. Trimming stripped 0 bases from V and 9 bases from J, with 18 bases between. The CDR3 has 15 amino acids. Germline CDR1 and CDR2: DFQATT and SNEGSKA (reference sequence). CDR3 sequence reads: CSARDGGTNGPEQFF. In DNA, the CDR3 is TGCAGTGCTAGAGATGGCGGGACGAACGGACCTGAGCAGTTCTTC.

This clonotype was counted many times. CDR3 nucleotide sequence: TGCAGCGTTGATGGGACGGAACGGGTGCCCGATGAGCAGTTCTTC. Residues: CSVDGTERVPDEQFF. This chain joins TRBV29-1 and TRBJ2-1; D tentatively fits TRBD1 or TRBD2 (5 bases each). Trimming left V 3 bases short and J 8 bases short, with 20 bases between. Germline CDR1 SQVTM, CDR2 ANQGSEA. The CDR3 length is 15 residues.

This rearrangement joins TRBV3-1 to TRBJ2-7; 11 bases are shared with TRBD1. V was clipped by 4 bases and J by 3 bases; unmatched bases: 8. The CDR3 length is 16 residues. Per the germline V gene, CDR1 is LGHDT and CDR2 is YNNKEL (reference sequence). The CDR3, as DNA: TGTGCCAGCAGCCCGTCTCTGGGACAGGGGGACTACGAGCAGTACTTC. Protein sequence: CASSPSLGQGDYEQYF.

This clonotype was counted at least ten times. A junction boundary mismatches the germline segment, possibly from a read error. This chain connects TRBV25-1 to TRBJ2-7, with D unresolved. The CDR3 covers 11 residues. Germline CDR1 and CDR2: MGHDK and SYGVNS. The CDR3 region is CASREYYEQYF. The CDR3 nucleotides are TGTGCCAGCAGGGAATACTACGAGCAGTACTTC.

This clonotype has only a few counts. V usage is TRBV7-2 and J usage is TRBJ1-2; weak D call: TRBD1 (6 bases). V lost 1 base to trimming and J lost 4 bases, with 13 bases between them. Germline V gene data show CDR1 as SGHTA and CDR2 as FQGNSA. CDR3 length: 15 residues. The chain's CDR3 is CASSLGRTESYGYTF. The DNA of the CDR3 is TGTGCCAGCAGCTTAGGAAGGACAGAATCCTATGGCTACACCTTC.

The table lists this clonotype with a few counts. The chain couples TRBV5-1 to TRBJ2-7; D is undetermined. CDR3 length: 13 amino acids. The germline CDR1 and CDR2 sequences are SGHRS and YFSETQ. The V end was cut by 0 bases, the J end by 7 bases, with 11 bases between. CDR3 region: CASSLAVGGEQYF. Here the CDR3 DNA reads TGCGCCAGCAGCTTGGCCGTAGGTGGGGAGCAGTACTTC.

The rearrangement joins TRBV6-6 to TRBJ1-6, with D unresolved. CDR3 length: 12 residues. V lost 6 bases and J 9 bases, leaving 9 bases between the germline ends. CDR1 MNHNY and CDR2 SVGAGI come from the germline V gene (reference sequence). The CDR3 region is CASSQLSSPLHF. The CDR3 region has the DNA TGTGCCAGCAGCCAGTTGAGTTCACCCCTCCACTTT.